Listed below are T cell receptor beta chains from one sample, sequenced in a study of cytomegalovirus exposure and HLA in healthy donors. The table came from immunoSEQ multiplex PCR; TCRdb's copy has only in-frame clones and leaves some out. Of 90,000 or so clones listed, roughly 82% are singletons. Sequences were obtained from PBMCs. These receptors were taken from a man in his thirties or forties in good health and CMV-seropositive. Both conserved end residues are trimmed from each CDR3. D genes are given only for firm matches. Some rows mark clone size as missing; the rest say once, few, many or name a class of expanded clone.

size	V	J	D	CDR3
-	TRBV21-1	TRBJ1-2	-	ASSKYPEQGVGYT
-	TRBV5-8	TRBJ2-1	TRBD2	ASSKGLAASNEQF
-	TRBV19	TRBJ2-1	-	ASHGGNEQF
-	TRBV7-9	TRBJ2-1	-	ASSPPGSSYNEQF
few	TRBV19	TRBJ1-1	TRBD1	ASKGQGMNTEAF
-	TRBV28	-	TRBD2	ASRRLAGSSYEQY
-	TRBV7-2	-	TRBD2	ASSLTSGSLYEQY
-	TRBV5-1	TRBJ2-1	-	ASSPTGNSYNEQF
-	TRBV2	TRBJ2-3	TRBD2	ASGGTSGTNTQY
-	TRBV18	TRBJ1-1	TRBD1	ASSPNPTGGNTEAF
few	TRBV9	TRBJ1-1	-	ASSALTNTEAF
-	TRBV9	TRBJ2-1	TRBD1	ASSEGDSNNEQF
-	TRBV11-2	TRBJ1-1	-	ASSLGGSSMGAF
few	TRBV2	TRBJ1-4	TRBD1	ASSPTGRATNEKLF